Below, one T cell receptor (beta chain) is given with its context. Its target is unknown. The sample belongs to a study of lymphopenia after photon versus proton radiotherapy. Study outcomes and limitations: Authors raise, but do not show, better survival with proton therapy. Under photons, naive T cells and diversity fell while effector/memory populations rose.

Clones were sequenced by immunoSEQ multiplex PCR, and TCRdb holds only the in-frame ones, with some missing. The profile covers approximately 53,000 clones, with under 95% appearing a single time and about a sixth taken by the ten largest. Germline V lookup: CDR1 SGHDN, CDR2 FVKESK. The CDR3 contains 16 residues. Losses at the gene ends were 3 bases for V and 6 bases for J; bases not matched to a gene: 8. The specimen was peripheral blood, collected from a patient treated with photon-based radiotherapy. This chain uses TRBV14 with TRBJ2-2; 9 nucleotides line up with TRBD2. This clonotype was sampled from a woman between 40 and 50 years old with cholangiocarcinoma. The CDR3, as DNA: TGTGCCAGCAGCCATCGGAGCGGGAGGCTTCCCGGGGAGCTGTTTTTT. It is translated as CASSHRSGRLPGELFF.